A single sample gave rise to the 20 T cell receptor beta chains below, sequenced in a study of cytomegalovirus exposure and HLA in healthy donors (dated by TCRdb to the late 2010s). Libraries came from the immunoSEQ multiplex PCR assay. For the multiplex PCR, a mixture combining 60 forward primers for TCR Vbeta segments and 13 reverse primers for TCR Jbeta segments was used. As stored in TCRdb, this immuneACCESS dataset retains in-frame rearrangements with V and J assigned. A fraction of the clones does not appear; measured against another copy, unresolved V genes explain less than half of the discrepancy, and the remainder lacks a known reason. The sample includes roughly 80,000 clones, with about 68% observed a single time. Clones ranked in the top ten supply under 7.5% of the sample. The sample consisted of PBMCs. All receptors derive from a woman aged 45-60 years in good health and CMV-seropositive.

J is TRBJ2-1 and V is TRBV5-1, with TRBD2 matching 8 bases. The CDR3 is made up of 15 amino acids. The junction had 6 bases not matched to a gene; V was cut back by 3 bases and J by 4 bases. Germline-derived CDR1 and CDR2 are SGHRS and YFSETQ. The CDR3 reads CASSWGLERYNEQFF. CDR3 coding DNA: TGCGCCAGCAGCTGGGGACTAGAGCGTTACAATGAGCAGTTCTTC.

The CDR3 spells CASSLGSGGAGDTQYF. CDR3 nucleotide sequence: TGTGCCAGCAGCTTAGGTAGCGGGGGGGCCGGAGATACGCAGTATTTT. The rearrangement joins TRBV7-3 to TRBJ2-3; 11 bases line up with TRBD2. V trimming: 2 bases; J trimming: 5 bases; junction bases outside the gene matches: 6. CDR3 length: 16 amino acids. From germline, CDR1 is SGHTA and CDR2 FQGTGA.

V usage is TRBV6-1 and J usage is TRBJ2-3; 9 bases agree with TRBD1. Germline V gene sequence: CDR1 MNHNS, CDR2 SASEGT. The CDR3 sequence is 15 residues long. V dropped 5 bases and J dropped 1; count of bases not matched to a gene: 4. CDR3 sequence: CASSPDRGGTDTQYF. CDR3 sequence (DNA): TGTGCCAGCAGTCCGGACAGGGGCGGCACAGATACGCAGTATTTT.

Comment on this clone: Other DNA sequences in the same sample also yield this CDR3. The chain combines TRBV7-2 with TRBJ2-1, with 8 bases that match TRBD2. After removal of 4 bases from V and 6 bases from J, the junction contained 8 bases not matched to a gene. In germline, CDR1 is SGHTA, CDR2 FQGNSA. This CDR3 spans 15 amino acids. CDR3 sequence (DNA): TGTGCCAGCAGCTCGGGACTAGGTAGGGGCAATGAGCAGTTCTTC. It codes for CASSSGLGRGNEQFF. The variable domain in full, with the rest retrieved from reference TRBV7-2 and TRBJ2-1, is GAGVSQSPSNKVTEKGKDVELRCDPISGHTALYWYRQSLGQGLEFLIYFQGNSAPDKSGLPSDRFSAERTGGSVSTLTIQRTQQEDSAVYLCASSSGLGRGNEQFFGPGTRLTVL.

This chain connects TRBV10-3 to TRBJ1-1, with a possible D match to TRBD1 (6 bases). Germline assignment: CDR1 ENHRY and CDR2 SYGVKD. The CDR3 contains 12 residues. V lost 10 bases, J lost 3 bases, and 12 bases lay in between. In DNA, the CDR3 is TGTGCCAGCACCAGGGGTGACACTGAAGCTTTCTTT. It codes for CASTRGDTEAFF.

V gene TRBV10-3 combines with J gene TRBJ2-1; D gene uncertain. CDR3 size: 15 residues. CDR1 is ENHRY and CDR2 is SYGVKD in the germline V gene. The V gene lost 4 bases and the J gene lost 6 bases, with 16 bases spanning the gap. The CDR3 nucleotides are TGTGCCATCAGTGTCTACGGTAGCCCGGGCAATGAGCAGTTCTTC. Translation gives CAISVYGSPGNEQFF.

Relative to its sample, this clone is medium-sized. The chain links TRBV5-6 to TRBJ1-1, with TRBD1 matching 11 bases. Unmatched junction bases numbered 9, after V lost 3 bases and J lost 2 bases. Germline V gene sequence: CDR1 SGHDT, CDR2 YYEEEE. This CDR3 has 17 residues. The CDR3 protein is CASSSDRGRPKNTEAFF. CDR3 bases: TGTGCCAGCAGCTCGGACAGGGGGCGACCAAAAAACACTGAAGCTTTCTTT.

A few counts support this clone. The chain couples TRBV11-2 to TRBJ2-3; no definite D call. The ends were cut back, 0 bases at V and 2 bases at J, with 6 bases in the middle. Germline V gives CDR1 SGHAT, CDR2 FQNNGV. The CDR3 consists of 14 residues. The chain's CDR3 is CASSLDAATDTQYF. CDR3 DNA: TGTGCCAGCAGCTTAGACGCGGCCACAGATACGCAGTATTTT.

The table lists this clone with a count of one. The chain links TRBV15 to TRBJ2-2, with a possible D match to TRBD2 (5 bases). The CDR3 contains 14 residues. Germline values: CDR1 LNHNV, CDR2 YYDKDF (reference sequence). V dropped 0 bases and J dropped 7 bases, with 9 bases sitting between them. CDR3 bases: TGTGCCACCAGCAGAGACCCGGGAATCGGGGAGCTGTTTTTT. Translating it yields CATSRDPGIGELFF.

The CDR3 DNA reads as TGTGCCAGCAGCTCAACCCCCGGGACCGGGGAGCTGTTTTTT. Encoded protein: CASSSTPGTGELFF. The J gene is TRBJ2-2, the V gene TRBV7-8; D is unclear. Trimming shortened V by 4 bases and J by 5 bases, and 11 bases separated the two germline ends. CDR1 is SGHVS, CDR2 FQNEAQ, per germline. This CDR3 spans 14 amino acids.

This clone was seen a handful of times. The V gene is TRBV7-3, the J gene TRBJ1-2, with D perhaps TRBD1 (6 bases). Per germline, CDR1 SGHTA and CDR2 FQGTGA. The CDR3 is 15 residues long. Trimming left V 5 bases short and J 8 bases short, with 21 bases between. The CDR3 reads CASSRGDDRSEGYTF. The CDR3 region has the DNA TGTGCCAGCAGCCGGGGCGACGACAGGTCGGAAGGCTACACCTTC.

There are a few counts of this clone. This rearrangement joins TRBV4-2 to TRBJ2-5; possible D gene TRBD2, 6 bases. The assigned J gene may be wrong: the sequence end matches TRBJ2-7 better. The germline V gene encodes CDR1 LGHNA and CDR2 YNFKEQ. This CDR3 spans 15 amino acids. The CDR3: CASRKDGGDSYEQYF. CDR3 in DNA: TGTGCCAGCCGTAAGGACGGAGGGGACTCCTACGAGCAGTACTTC.

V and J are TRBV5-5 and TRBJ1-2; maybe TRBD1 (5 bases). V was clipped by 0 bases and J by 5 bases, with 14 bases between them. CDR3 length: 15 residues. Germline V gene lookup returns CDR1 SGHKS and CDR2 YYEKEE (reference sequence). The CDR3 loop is CASSLESLQGYGYTF. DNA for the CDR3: TGTGCCAGCAGCTTGGAATCGCTGCAGGGATATGGCTACACCTTC.

The CDR3 reads CASNRIQGVSYEQYF. DNA of the CDR3: TGTGCCAGCAACCGGATACAGGGGGTCTCCTACGAGCAGTACTTC. The chain employs TRBV6-1 and TRBJ2-7; 8 bases align to TRBD1. V shed 7 bases, J shed 0 bases, and the junction held 8 bases outside the gene matches. Germline values: CDR1 MNHNS, CDR2 SASEGT. This CDR3 spans 15 amino acids.

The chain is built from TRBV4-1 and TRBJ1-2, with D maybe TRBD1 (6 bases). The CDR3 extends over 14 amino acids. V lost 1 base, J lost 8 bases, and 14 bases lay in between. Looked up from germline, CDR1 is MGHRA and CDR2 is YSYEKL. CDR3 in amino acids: CASSQVTGFSGYTF. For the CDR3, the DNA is TGCGCCAGCAGCCAAGTTACAGGGTTTAGCGGCTACACCTTC.

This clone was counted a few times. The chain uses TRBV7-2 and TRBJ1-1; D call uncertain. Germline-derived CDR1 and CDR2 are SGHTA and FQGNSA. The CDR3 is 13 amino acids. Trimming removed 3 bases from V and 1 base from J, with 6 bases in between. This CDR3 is CASSFFGNTEAFF. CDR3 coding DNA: TGTGCCAGCAGCTTTTTCGGGAACACTGAAGCTTTCTTT.

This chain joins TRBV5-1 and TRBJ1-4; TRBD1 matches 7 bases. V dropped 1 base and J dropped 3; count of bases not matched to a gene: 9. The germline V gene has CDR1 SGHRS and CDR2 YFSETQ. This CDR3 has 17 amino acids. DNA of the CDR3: TGCGCCAGCAGCTTGCGAGGGGGCGCTTGGGCTAATGAAAAACTGTTTTTT. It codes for CASSLRGGAWANEKLFF. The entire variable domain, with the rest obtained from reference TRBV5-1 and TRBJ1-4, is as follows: KAGVTQTPRYLIKTRGQQVTLSCSPISGHRSVSWYQQTPGQGLQFLFEYFSETQRNKGNFPGRFSGRQFSNSRSEMNVSTLELGDSALYLCASSLRGGAWANEKLFFGSGTQLSVL.

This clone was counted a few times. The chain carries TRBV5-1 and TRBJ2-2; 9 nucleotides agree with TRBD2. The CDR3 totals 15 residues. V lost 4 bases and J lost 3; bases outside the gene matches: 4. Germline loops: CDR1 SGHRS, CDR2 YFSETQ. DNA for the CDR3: TGCGCCAGCAGCATTAGCGGGGGTGACACCGGGGAGCTGTTTTTT. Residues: CASSISGGDTGELFF.

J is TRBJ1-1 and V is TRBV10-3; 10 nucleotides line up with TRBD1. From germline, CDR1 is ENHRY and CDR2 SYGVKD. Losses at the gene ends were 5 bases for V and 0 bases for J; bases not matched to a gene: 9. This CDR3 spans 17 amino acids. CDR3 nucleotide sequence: TGTGCCATCAGTCACAAAGACAGGGGGCGGATGAACACTGAAGCTTTCTTT. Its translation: CAISHKDRGRMNTEAFF.

CDR3 nucleotide sequence: TGTGCCAGCAGCCTTGAGACGACTAGCGGGGGTAACAATGAGCAGTTCTTC. Amino acids: CASSLETTSGGNNEQFF. The chain employs TRBV5-4 and TRBJ2-1; 12 bases align to TRBD2. The CDR3 spans 17 residues. Germline CDR1 and CDR2: SGHNT and YYREEE (reference sequence). V shed 4 bases, J shed 5 bases, and the junction held 10 bases outside the gene matches.